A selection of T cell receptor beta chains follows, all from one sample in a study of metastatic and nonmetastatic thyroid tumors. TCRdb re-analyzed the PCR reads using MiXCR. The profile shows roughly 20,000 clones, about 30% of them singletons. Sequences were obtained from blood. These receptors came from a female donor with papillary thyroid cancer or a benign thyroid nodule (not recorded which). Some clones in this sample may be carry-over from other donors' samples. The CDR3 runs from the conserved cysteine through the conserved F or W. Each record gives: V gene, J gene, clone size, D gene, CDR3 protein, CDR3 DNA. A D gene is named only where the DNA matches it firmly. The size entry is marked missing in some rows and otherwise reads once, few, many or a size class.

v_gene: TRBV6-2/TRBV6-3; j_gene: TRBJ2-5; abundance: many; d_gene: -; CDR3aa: CASTMQRETQYF; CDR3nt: TGTGCCAGCACTATGCAGCGGGAGACCCAGTACTTC
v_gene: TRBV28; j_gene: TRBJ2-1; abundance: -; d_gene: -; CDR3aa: CASRGYNEQFF; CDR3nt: TGTGCCAGCAGGGGGTACAATGAGCAGTTCTTC
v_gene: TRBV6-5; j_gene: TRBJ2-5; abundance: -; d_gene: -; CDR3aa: CASILSGYQETQHF; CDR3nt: TGTGCCAGCATTCTCTCAGGGTACCAAGAGACCCAGCACTTC
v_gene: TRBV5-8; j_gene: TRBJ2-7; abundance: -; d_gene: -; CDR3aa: CASSFRQAGEQYF; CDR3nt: TGTGCCAGCAGCTTTCGGCAGGCGGGGGAGCAGTACTTC
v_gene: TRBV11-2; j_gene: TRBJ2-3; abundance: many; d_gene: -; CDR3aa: CASSSGDTQYF; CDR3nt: TGTGCCAGCAGCTCAGGGGATACGCAGTATTTT
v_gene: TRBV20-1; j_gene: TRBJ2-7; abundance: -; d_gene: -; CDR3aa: CSARDLWSVDNEQYF; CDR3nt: TGCAGTGCTAGAGATCTCTGGTCAGTGGATAACGAGCAGTACTTC
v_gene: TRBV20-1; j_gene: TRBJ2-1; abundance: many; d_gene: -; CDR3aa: CSATVRLYSYNEQFF; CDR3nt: TGCAGTGCTACCGTTCGACTCTACTCCTACAATGAGCAGTTCTTC
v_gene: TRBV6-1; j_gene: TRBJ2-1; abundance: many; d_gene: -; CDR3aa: CASSPDWGSYNEQFF; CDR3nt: TGTGCCAGCAGCCCCGACTGGGGCTCCTACAATGAGCAGTTCTTC
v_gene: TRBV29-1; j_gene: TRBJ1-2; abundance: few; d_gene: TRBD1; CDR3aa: CSFVWDRVYGYTF; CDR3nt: TGCAGCTTTGTGTGGGACAGGGTATATGGCTACACCTTC
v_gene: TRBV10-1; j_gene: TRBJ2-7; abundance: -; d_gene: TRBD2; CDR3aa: CASRSAGAVFFFRDEQYF; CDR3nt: TGCGCCAGCAGGTCAGCGGGAGCCGTTTTCTTTTTTCGTGACGAGCAGTACTTC
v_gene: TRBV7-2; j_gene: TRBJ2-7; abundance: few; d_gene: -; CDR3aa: CASSLQVGEQYF; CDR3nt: TGTGCCAGCAGCTTACAGGTCGGCGAGCAGTACTTC
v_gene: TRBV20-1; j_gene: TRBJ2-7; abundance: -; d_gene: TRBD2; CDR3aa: CSARDERLAGGNYEQYF; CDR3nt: TGCAGTGCTAGAGATGAAAGACTAGCGGGAGGGAACTACGAGCAGTACTTC
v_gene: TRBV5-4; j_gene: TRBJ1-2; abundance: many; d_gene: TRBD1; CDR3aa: CASSGMDREYGYTF; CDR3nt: TGTGCCAGCAGCGGAATGGACAGGGAATATGGCTACACCTTC
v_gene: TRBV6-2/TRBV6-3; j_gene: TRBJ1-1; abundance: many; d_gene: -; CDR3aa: CASSRLFGAMNTEAFF; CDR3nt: TGTGCCAGCAGTCGCCTTTTCGGAGCTATGAACACTGAAGCTTTCTTT
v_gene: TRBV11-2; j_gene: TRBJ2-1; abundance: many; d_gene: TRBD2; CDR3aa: CASTPKNLGGSRYNEQFF; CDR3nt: TGTGCCAGCACTCCAAAGAACCTTGGCGGGAGTCGTTACAATGAGCAGTTCTTC
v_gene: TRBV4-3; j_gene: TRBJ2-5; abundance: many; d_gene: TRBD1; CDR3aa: CASSRDRGETQYF; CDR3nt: TGCGCCAGCAGCCGGGACAGGGGAGAGACCCAGTACTTC
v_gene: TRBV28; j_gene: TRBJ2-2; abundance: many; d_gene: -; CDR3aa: CASSLFWSGELFF; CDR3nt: TGTGCCAGCAGTTTATTTTGGTCCGGGGAGCTGTTTTTT
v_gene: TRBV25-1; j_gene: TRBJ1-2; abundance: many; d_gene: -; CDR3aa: CASSEGNRLVYTF; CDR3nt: TGTGCCAGCAGTGAAGGGAACCGCCTTGTCTACACCTTC
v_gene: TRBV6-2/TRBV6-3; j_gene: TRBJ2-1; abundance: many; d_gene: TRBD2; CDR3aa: CASSYPGGFYEQFF; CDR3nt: TGTGCCAGCAGTTACCCCGGGGGGTTTTATGAGCAGTTCTTC
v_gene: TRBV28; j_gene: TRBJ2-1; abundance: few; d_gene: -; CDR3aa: CASSPLGGVSYNEQFF; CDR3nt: TGTGCCAGCAGTCCACTAGGCGGGGTGTCCTACAATGAGCAGTTCTTC
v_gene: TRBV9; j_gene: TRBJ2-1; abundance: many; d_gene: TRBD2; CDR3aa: CASSGAGGRNEQFF; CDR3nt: TGTGCCAGCAGCGGCGCCGGGGGGAGGAATGAGCAGTTCTTC
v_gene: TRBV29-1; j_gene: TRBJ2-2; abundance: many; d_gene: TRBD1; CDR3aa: CSARDRTANTGELFF; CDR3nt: TGCAGCGCCCGGGACAGAACTGCGAACACCGGGGAGCTGTTTTTT
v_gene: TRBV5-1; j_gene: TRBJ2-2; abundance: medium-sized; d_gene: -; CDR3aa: CASSLAGAPAGELFF; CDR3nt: TGCGCCAGCAGCTTGGCCGGGGCCCCCGCCGGGGAGCTGTTTTTT
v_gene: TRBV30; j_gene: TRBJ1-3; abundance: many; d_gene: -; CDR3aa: CAWRTDSGNTIYF; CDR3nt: TGTGCCTGGAGGACGGACTCAGGAAACACCATATATTTT